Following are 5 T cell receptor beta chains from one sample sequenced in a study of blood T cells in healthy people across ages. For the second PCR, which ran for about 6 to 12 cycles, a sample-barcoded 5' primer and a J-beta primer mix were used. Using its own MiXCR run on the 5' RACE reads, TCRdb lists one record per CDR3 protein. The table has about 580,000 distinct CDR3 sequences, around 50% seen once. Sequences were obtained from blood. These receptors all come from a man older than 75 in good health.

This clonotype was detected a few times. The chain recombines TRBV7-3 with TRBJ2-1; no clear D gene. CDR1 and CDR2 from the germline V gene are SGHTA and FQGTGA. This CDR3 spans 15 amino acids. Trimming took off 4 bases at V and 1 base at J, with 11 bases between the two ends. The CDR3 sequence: CASSSSVRSYNEQFF. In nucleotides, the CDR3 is TGTGCCAGCAGCTCCAGTGTACGTTCCTACAATGAGCAGTTCTTC.

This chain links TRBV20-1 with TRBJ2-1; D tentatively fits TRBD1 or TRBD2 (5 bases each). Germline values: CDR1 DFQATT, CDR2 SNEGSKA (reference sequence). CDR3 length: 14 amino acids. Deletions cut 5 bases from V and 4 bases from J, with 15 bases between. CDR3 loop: CSADSMGPYNEQFF. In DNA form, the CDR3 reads TGCAGTGCTGACTCTATGGGACCTTACAATGAGCAGTTCTTC.

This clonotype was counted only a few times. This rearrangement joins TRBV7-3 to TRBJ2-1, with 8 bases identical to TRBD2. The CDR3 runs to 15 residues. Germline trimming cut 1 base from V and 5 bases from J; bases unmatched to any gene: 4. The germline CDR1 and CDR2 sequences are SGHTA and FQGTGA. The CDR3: CASSLNLAGHNEQFF. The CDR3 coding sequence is TGTGCCAGCAGCTTAAATCTAGCGGGTCACAATGAGCAGTTCTTC.

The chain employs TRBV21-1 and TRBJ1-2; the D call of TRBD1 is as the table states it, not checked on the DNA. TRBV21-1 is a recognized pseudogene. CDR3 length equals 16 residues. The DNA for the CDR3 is TGTGCCAGCAGCGGGGGGGGCACAGTCCACATCTATGGCTACACCTTC. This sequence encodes CASSGGGTVHIYGYTF.

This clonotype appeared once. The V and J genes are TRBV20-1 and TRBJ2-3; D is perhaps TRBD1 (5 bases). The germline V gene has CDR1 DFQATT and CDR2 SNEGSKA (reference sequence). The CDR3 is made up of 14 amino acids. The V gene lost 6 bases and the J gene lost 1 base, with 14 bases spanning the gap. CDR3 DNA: TGCAGTGCAGAGTTGCAGGGCCGCACAGATACGCAGTATTTT. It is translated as CSAELQGRTDTQYF.